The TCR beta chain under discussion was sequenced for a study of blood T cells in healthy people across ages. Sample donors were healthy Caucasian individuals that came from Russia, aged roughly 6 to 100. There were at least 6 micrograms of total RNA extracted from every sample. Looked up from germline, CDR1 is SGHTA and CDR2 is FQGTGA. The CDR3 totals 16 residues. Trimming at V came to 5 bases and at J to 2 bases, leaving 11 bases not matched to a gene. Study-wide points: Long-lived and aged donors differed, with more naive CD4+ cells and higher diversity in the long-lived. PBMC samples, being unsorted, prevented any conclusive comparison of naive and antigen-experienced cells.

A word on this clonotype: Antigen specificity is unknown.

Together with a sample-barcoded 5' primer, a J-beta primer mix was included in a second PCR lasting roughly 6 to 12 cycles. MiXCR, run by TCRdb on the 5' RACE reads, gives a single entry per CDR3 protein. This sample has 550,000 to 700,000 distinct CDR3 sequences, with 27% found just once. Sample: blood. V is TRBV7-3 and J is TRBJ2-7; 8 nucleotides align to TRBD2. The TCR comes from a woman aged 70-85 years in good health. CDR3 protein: CASSPSGAGAPYEQYF. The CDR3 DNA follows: TGTGCCAGCAGCCCGTCGGGAGCGGGGGCTCCCTACGAGCAGTACTTC.